This T cell receptor beta chain was sequenced in a study of blood T cell repertoires in COVID-19 (dated by TCRdb to the early 2020s). For the study in its entirety: Samples covering the acute and convalescent phases of COVID-19 were provided by collaborators in the United States, Italy and Spain. The prospective study material was composed of cDNA or gDNA derived from T cells, B-cell-depleted T cells, or PBMCs. Subjects who had been exposed to COVID-19, were actively infected with it, or had recovered from it provided the deeply sampled blood TCRbeta repertoires that made up the dataset. The repertoires were made available in a free public database intended to serve as a resource for research on the immune response to SARS-CoV-2. The samples were drawn from the first 160 participants of the ongoing ImmuneRACE study and from 1,254 subjects provided by 6 global collaborators. Nearly every sample came with metadata listing a de-identified subject ID, COVID-19 status, age in years and sex. Where available, HLA class I and class II types were taken from metadata supplied by the sample provider and were not determined by assay-based typing.

TCRbeta CDR3 regions were amplified from genomic DNA using the immunoSEQ Assay, a bias-controlled multiplex PCR. As for how the authors treated the data: The number of nucleated cells in each sample was estimated from the amplification of reference gene primers within the assay. To quantify the absolute abundance of each unique TCRbeta CDR3 rearrangement, sequence reads were collapsed and filtered. For each sample, productive Simpson clonality was calculated as the square root of Simpson's diversity index across productive rearrangements. TCRdb obtained this table from immuneACCESS and retained in-frame rearrangements with V and J assigned. These tables miss some clones; where compared with another copy, unresolved V genes account for less than half of the shortfall, and the remainder is unexplained. V, J and clone size are taken as reported in that table, and D and trimming were inferred from the DNA itself. This sample gives 300,000 to 400,000 clones in total; about nine tenths of them show up just once. The top ten clones comprise around 4.8% of the sample.

V is shortened by 5 bases, J by 6 bases, and the region joining them spans 16 bases. CDR1 and CDR2 were assigned from the germline V gene as MDHEN and SYDVKM. Including cysteine and phenylalanine, the CDR3 has 14 amino acids. The sequence is cut down to CDR3 DNA, 42 bases in frame from base 1. The sample holds one count of this clone. Its antigen remains undetermined. Base qualities are not recorded, but no much larger clone differs from it by a single base. Overall study outcomes, separate from this receptor: Clinical and demographic metadata were provided uncurated, with the amount varying by source and participant.

Enrolling through a virtual design, the prospective study's participants ranged in age from roughly 18 to 90 years and lived across around 25 United States geographic areas. Cohort assignment in the prospective study relied on participant-reported clinical history from a screening survey and a study questionnaire. Recovered participants in ImmuneRACE Cohort 3 were defined as having two consecutive negative NP/OP PCR tests, clearance from a healthcare professional, or resolution of symptoms. In the prospective study, whole blood, serum and a nasopharyngeal or oropharyngeal swab were collected from each participant by mobile phlebotomists. Participants in the prospective study had the option to provide additional blood draws and questionnaires over a roughly 2-month period. Blood samples from the prospective study were shipped frozen or at room temperature prior to DNA extraction.

Sequencing input: PBMCs or T cells enriched from blood (not recorded which). The chain is encoded by TRBV28 joined to TRBJ1-2; too little of a D gene remains to name it. This TCR derives from a man in his sixties who had recovered from COVID-19. The bases are TGTGCCAGCAGTCCCCCCGGCAGGTACGATGGCTACACCTTC. Its protein product is CASSPPGRYDGYTF.